These 20 T cell receptor beta chains originate from one sample sequenced in a study of cytomegalovirus exposure and HLA in healthy donors. Primers included in the PCR were 60 Vbeta and 13 Jbeta primers. Data came from immunoSEQ multiplex PCR; TCRdb stores just in-frame clones and leaves some out. The repertoire holds under 200,000 clones, with around 73% as singletons. The material sequenced was PBMCs. Every receptor here comes from a woman under 30 in good health and CMV-seropositive.

The rearrangement joins TRBV7-9 to TRBJ1-2; 9 bases agree with TRBD1. This CDR3 spans 15 amino acids. Germline CDR1 reads SEHNR; CDR2 reads FQNEAQ (reference sequence). V shed 5 bases, J shed 4 bases, and the junction held 8 bases outside the gene matches. The CDR3 DNA sequence: TGTGCCAGCAGCGGGTGGGACAGGGCGCGCTATGGCTACACCTTC. It specifies CASSGWDRARYGYTF.

The V and J genes are TRBV13 and TRBJ1-2; TRBD1 matches 7 bases. The CDR3 runs to 15 residues. The V gene's germline CDR1 is PRHDT and CDR2 FYEKMQ (reference sequence). V shed 3 bases and J 1 base; nucleotides not matched to a gene: 5. In DNA, the CDR3 is TGTGCCAGCAGCTTGGGACAGAAAGTTAACTATGGCTACACCTTC. It encodes CASSLGQKVNYGYTF.

This chain links TRBV5-6 with TRBJ1-2, with 9 bases lining up with TRBD1. J lost 4 bases, V lost 0 bases, and 1 base had no gene match. This CDR3 region has 14 residues. Germline V CDR1 and CDR2: SGHDT, YYEEEE. CDR3 coding DNA: TGTGCCAGCAGCTTGGGGGACAGGGTCTATGGCTACACCTTC. It translates to CASSLGDRVYGYTF.

The chain uses TRBV7-3 and TRBJ1-2, with 9 bases fitting TRBD1. This CDR3 contains 18 residues. Germline CDR1 reads SGHTA; CDR2 reads FQGTGA. With 2 bases clipped from V and 1 base from J, the junction kept 11 bases outside the gene matches. The CDR3, as DNA: TGTGCCAGCAGCTTAGGCGACGGGACAGGGCCTTTTAACTATGGCTACACCTTC. It encodes CASSLGDGTGPFNYGYTF.

This chain connects TRBV28 to TRBJ1-2, with 9 nucleotides matching TRBD1. The CDR3 is 13 amino acids. CDR1 MDHEN and CDR2 SYDVKM come from the germline V gene. J gave up 7 bases and V 4 bases, and 4 bases lay outside the gene matches. DNA of the CDR3: TGTGCCAGCAGTTCGGGACAGGGATCTGGCTACACCTTC. Its translation is CASSSGQGSGYTF.

This chain joins TRBV19 and TRBJ2-1; 7 bases map to TRBD2. Losses at the gene ends were 5 bases for V and 5 bases for J; bases not matched to a gene: 9. The germline gives CDR1 LNHDA, CDR2 SQIVND (reference sequence). CDR3 length equals 15 residues. Here the CDR3 DNA reads TGTGCCAGTAGTTCCATCGGGGCGGGGGACAATGAGCAGTTCTTC. Amino acids: CASSSIGAGDNEQFF.

Remarks on this clone: A read error may produce the germline difference seen at one junction end. This chain joins TRBV6-6 and TRBJ1-2; TRBD1 aligns across 7 bases. This CDR3 has 13 residues. Germline V CDR1 and CDR2: MNHNY, SVGAGI (reference sequence). Written as DNA, the CDR3 is TGTGCCAGCAGCCCGGGGACAGCCTATGGCCACACCTTC. The encoded protein is CASSPGTAYGHTF.

The genes are TRBV4-3 and TRBJ1-2; D gene ambiguous. The CDR3 has 16 amino acids. Germline CDR1 reads LGHNA; CDR2 reads YSLEER. V was trimmed by 1 base and J by 0 bases, leaving 12 bases between them. The CDR3 reads CASSQVGDLANYGYTF. The DNA of the CDR3 is TGCGCCAGCAGCCAAGTAGGAGACCTAGCTAACTATGGCTACACCTTC.

V gene TRBV25-1 combines with J gene TRBJ2-7; unclear D gene. The CDR3 has 15 amino acids. Trimming took off 3 bases at V and 9 bases at J, with 21 bases between the two ends. Germline CDR1 is MGHDK and CDR2 is SYGVNS. CDR3 sequence: CASSEAELTLGGQYF. CDR3 bases: TGTGCCAGCAGTGAGGCGGAGCTCACCCTAGGTGGGCAGTACTTC.

V gene TRBV28 combines with J gene TRBJ2-7; tentatively, D is TRBD2 (5 bases). This CDR3 has 12 amino acids. The germline gives CDR1 MDHEN, CDR2 SYDVKM. Deletions cut 0 bases from V and 6 bases from J, with 6 bases between. CDR3 DNA sequence: TGTGCCAGCAGTTTATGGGGGAGCGAGCAGTACTTC. Encoded protein: CASSLWGSEQYF. Full variable domain (remainder filled in from reference TRBV28 and TRBJ2-7): DVKVTQSSRYLVKRTGEKVFLECVQDMDHENMFWYRQDPGLGLRLIYFSYDVKMKEKGDIPEGYSVSREKKERFSLILESASTNQTSMYLCASSLWGSEQYFGPGTRLTVT.

This clone was counted a few times. The rearrangement uses TRBV4-2 and TRBJ1-5; D perhaps matches TRBD1 (5 bases). This CDR3 is built from 13 residues. The V and J ends lost 1 base and 6 bases respectively, with 7 bases between them. Germline CDR1 LGHNA, CDR2 YNFKEQ. The CDR3 is CASSQGRVQPQHF. The CDR3 nucleotides read TGTGCCAGCAGCCAAGGCAGGGTTCAGCCCCAGCATTTT.

The chain uses TRBV6-5 and TRBJ2-7; the D is unclear. Trimming shortened V by 4 bases and J by 4 bases, and 11 bases separated the two germline ends. Germline V lookup: CDR1 MNHEY, CDR2 SVGAGI. CDR3 length: 13 residues. This chain's CDR3 is CASSSPHSYEQYF. In DNA, the CDR3 is TGTGCCAGCAGTTCACCTCACTCATACGAGCAGTACTTC.

The gene calls are TRBV7-3 and TRBJ2-2; TRBD2 matches 7 bases. This CDR3 spans 14 amino acids. Looked up from germline, CDR1 is SGHTA and CDR2 is FQGTGA. Unmatched junction bases numbered 6, after V lost 8 bases and J lost 3 bases. The CDR3 nucleotides read TGTGCCAGCCGAGCGGGAATTTACACCGGGGAGCTGTTTTTT. It specifies CASRAGIYTGELFF.

This clone was observed a few times. V gene TRBV10-1 combines with J gene TRBJ1-3; perhaps TRBD1 as D (5 bases). Trimming cost V 2 bases and J 0 bases, with 8 bases left between them. Germline CDR1 reads WNHNN; CDR2 reads SYGVQD (reference sequence). CDR3 length: 15 residues. The CDR3 spells CASSEQGLSGNTIYF. The CDR3 coding sequence is TGCGCCAGCAGTGAGCAGGGACTCTCTGGAAACACCATATATTTT.

This clone has just one count. The chain has TRBV21-1 and TRBJ1-5; TRBD1, the D gene given by the table, was not confirmed from the DNA. TRBV21-1 represents a pseudogene. The length of the CDR3 is 16 residues. CDR3 DNA sequence: TGTGCCAGCCGTTCTGATTACAGTTATAGCAATCAGCCCCAGCATTTT. Protein: CASRSDYSYSNQPQHF.

The CDR3 DNA is TGTGCCAGCAGCCCGGACAGGGCCCAAGAGACCCAGTACTTC. It codes for CASSPDRAQETQYF. The chain recombines TRBV7-2 with TRBJ2-5, with 8 positions matching TRBD1. The CDR3 is made up of 14 amino acids. V lost 5 bases and J lost 1; bases outside the gene matches: 3. Germline lookup yields CDR1 SGHTA and CDR2 FQGNSA.

The chain recombines TRBV2 with TRBJ1-2, with a weak D call TRBD1 (5 bases). CDR1 and CDR2 from the germline V gene are SNHLY and FYNNEI. Deletions cut 5 bases from V and 4 bases from J, with 11 bases between. The CDR3 extends over 13 amino acids. CDR3 residues: CASSQQVSYGYTF. In DNA form, the CDR3 reads TGTGCCAGCAGTCAACAGGTTAGCTATGGCTACACCTTC.

This clone was seen a handful of times. This chain links TRBV10-3 with TRBJ1-2, with a weak D call TRBD1 (6 bases). This CDR3 contains 16 residues. Germline loops: CDR1 ENHRY, CDR2 SYGVKD. V gave up 6 bases and J gave up 2 bases, with 19 bases separating them. In DNA form, the CDR3 reads TGTGCCATCAGCCCCGATCGACAGGCTTCCAACTATGGCTACACCTTC. It encodes CAISPDRQASNYGYTF.

J is TRBJ1-2 and V is TRBV6-4, with 7 bases matching TRBD1. CDR1 and CDR2 from the germline V gene are MRHNA and SNTAGT. The CDR3 spans 14 residues. The ends lost 0 bases at V and 6 bases at J; junction bases unmatched: 4. CDR3 amino acids: CASSDSLTGDGYTF. CDR3 nucleotides: TGTGCCAGCAGTGACTCGTTAACAGGGGATGGCTACACCTTC.

The rearrangement uses TRBV11-2 and TRBJ2-5; tentative D call: TRBD1 (6 bases). Trimming stripped 4 bases from V and 6 bases from J, with 15 bases between. Germline CDR1 and CDR2: SGHAT and FQNNGV. The CDR3 is made up of 14 amino acids. Here the CDR3 DNA reads TGTGCCAGCAGCTCCCCGGGACAACAAAAGACCCAGTACTTC. It yields the protein CASSSPGQQKTQYF.